This T cell receptor (beta chain) was obtained from a study of technical replicates of blood from a handful of donors. The CDR3 extends over 13 amino acids. V was trimmed by 0 bases and J by 0 bases, leaving 6 bases between them. CDR1 is SQVTM and CDR2 is ANQGSEA in the germline V gene. Profiling relied on immunoSEQ multiplex PCR, and the TCRdb table lists in-frame clones only, not all of them. The sample carries about 17,000 clones, about four fifths recorded once. Sequencing was performed on PBMCs. This TCR was sampled from a human donor in good health. Some clones in this sample may be carry-over from other donors' samples. The chain is built from TRBV29-1 and TRBJ2-7; D is possibly TRBD2 (6 bases). In DNA form, the CDR3 reads TGCAGCGTTGAAGATAGCGGCTCCTACGAGCAGTACTTC. Protein sequence: CSVEDSGSYEQYF.